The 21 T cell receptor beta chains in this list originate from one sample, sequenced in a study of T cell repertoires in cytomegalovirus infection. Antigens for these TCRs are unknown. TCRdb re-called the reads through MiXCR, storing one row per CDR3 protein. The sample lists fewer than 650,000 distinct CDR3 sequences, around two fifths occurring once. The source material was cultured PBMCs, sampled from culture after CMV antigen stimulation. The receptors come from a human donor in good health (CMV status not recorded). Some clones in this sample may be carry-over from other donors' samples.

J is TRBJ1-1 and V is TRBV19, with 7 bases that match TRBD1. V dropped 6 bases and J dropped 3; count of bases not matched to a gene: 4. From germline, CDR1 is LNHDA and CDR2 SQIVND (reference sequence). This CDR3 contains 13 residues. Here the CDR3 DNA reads TGTGCCAGTAGCGATCAGGGGGACACTGAAGCTTTCTTT. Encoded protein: CASSDQGDTEAFF. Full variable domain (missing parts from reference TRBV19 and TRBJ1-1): DGGITQSPKYLFRKEGQNVTLSCEQNLNHDAMYWYRQDPGQGLRLIYYSQIVNDFQKGDIAEGYSVSREKKESFPLTVTSAQKNPTAFYLCASSDQGDTEAFFGQGTRLTVV.

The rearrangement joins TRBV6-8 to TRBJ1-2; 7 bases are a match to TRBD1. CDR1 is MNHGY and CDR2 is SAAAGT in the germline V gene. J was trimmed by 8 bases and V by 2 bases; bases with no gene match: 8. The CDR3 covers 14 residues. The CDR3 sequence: CASSYQGGGWGYTF. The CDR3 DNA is TGTGCCAGCAGTTACCAGGGGGGGGGCTGGGGCTACACCTTC.

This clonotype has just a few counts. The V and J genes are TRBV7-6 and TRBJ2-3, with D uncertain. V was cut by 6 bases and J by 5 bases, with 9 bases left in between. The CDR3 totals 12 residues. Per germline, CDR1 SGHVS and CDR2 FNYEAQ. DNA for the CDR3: TGTGCCAGCAGTCCGTGGGTAGATACGCAGTATTTT. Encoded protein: CASSPWVDTQYF.

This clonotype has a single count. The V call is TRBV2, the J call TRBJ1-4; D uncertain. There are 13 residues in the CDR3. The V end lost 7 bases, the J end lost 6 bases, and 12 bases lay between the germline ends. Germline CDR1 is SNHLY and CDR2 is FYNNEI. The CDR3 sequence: CASNQELYEKLFF. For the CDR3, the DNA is TGTGCCAGCAATCAGGAGCTTTATGAAAAACTGTTTTTT.

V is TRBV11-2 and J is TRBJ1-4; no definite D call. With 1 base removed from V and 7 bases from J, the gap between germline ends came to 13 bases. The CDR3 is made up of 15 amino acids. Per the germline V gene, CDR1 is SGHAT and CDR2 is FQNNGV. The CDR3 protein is CASSLASGIGEKLFF. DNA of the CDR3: TGTGCCAGCAGCTTAGCGTCTGGGATCGGTGAAAAACTGTTTTTT.

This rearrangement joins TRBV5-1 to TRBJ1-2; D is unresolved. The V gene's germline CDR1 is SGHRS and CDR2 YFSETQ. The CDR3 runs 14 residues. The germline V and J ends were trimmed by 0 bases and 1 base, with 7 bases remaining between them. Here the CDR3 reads CASSLDSINYGYTF. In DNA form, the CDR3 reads TGCGCCAGCAGCTTGGATTCTATTAACTATGGCTACACCTTC.

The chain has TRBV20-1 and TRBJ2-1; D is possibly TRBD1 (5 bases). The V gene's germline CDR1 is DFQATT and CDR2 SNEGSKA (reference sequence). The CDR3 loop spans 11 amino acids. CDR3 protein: CAVGVWDEQFF. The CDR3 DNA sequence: TGCGCTGTAGGGGTCTGGGATGAGCAGTTCTTC.

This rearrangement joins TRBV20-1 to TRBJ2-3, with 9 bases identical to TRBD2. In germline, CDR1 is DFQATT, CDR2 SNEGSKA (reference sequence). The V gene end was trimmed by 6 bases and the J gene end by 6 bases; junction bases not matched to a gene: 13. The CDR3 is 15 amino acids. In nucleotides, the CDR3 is TGCAGTGCCTCCGGACTAGCGCGAGGGCTGGATACGCAGTATTTT. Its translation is CSASGLARGLDTQYF.

CDR3 DNA: TGTGCCAGCAGCTCCCGGCTGGGGACTAGCTGGTATTTT. As protein: CASSSRLGTSWYF. The J gene is TRBJ2-3, the V gene TRBV7-6; 9 positions match TRBD2. The germline V gene has CDR1 SGHVS and CDR2 FNYEAQ. The CDR3 spans 13 residues. Germline trimming cut 4 bases from V and 14 bases from J; bases unmatched to any gene: 10. The whole variable domain, filled in from reference TRBV7-6 and TRBJ2-3, reads GAGVSQSPRYKVTKRGQDVALRCDPISGHVSLYWYRQALGQGPEFLTYFNYEAQQDKSGLPNDRFSAERPEGSISTLTIQRTEQRDSAMYRCASSSRLGTSWYFGPGTRLTVL.

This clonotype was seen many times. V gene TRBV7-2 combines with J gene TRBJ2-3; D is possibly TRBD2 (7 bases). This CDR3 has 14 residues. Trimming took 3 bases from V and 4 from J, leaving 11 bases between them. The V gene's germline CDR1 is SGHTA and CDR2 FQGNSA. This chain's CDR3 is CASSLEGGADTQYF. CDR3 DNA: TGTGCCAGCAGCTTGGAGGGGGGGGCAGATACGCAGTATTTT.

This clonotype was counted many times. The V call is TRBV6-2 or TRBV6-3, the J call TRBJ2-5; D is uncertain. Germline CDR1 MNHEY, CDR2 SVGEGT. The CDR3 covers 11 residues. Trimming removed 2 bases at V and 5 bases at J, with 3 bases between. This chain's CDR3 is CASSYRETQYF. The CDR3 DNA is TGTGCCAGCAGTTACCGGGAGACCCAGTACTTC.

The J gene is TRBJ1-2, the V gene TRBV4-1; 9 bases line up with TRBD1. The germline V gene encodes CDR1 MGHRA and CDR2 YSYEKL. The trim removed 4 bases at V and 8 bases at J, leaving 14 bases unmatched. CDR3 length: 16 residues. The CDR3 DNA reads TGCGCCAGCAGCCGAGGACCGGGACAGGGATTGCGGGGCTACACCTTC. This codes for CASSRGPGQGLRGYTF.

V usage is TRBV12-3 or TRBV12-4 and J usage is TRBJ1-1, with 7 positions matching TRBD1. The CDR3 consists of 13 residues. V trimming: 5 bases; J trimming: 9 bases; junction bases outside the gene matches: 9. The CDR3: CASSQGTEPKAFF. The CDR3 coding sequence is TGTGCCAGCAGTCAAGGGACAGAACCAAAAGCTTTCTTT.

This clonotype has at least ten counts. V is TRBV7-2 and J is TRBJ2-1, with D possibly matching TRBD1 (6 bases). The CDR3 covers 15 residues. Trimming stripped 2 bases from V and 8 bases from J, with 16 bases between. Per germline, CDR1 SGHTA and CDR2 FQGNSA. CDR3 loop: CASSLTSSRGDEQFF. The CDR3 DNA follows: TGTGCCAGCAGCTTAACGTCTAGCAGGGGCGATGAGCAGTTCTTC.

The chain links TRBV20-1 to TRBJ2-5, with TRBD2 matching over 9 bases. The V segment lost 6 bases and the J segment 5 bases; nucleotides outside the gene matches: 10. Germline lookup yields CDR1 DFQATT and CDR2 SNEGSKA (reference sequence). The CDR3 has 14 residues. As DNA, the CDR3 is TGCAGTGCCTTGAGCGGGGGGCCGGACGAGACCCAGTACTTC. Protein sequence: CSALSGGPDETQYF.

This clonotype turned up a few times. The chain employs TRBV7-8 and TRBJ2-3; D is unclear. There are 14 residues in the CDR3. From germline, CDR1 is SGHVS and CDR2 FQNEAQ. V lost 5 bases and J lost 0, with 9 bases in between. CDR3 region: CASSVTRSTDTQYF. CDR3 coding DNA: TGTGCCAGCAGCGTGACGAGGAGCACAGATACGCAGTATTTT.

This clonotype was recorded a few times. DNA for the CDR3: TGTGCCAGCAGCTTAGTCTACTCTTTTAGGGGGGAGCAGTTCTTC. Protein sequence: CASSLVYSFRGEQFF. The gene calls are TRBV7-2 and TRBJ2-1, with TRBD1 as a possible D gene (6 bases). The CDR3 contains 15 residues. V lost 1 base and J 10 bases, leaving 17 bases between the germline ends. Germline V gives CDR1 SGHTA, CDR2 FQGNSA.

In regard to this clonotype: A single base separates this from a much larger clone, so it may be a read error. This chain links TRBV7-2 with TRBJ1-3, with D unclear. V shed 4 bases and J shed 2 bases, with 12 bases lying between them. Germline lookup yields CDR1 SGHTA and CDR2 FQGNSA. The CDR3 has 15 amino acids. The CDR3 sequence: CASSSPGVAGNTIYF. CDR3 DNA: TGTGCCAGCAGCTCCCCTGGTGTGGCTGGAAACACCATATATTTT.

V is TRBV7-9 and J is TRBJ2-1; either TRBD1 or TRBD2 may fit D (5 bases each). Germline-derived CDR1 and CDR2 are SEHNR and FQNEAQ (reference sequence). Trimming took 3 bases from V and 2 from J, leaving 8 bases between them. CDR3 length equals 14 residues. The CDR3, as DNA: TGTGCCAGCAGCTTTGGGACGGCCTACAATGAGCAGTTCTTC. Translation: CASSFGTAYNEQFF.

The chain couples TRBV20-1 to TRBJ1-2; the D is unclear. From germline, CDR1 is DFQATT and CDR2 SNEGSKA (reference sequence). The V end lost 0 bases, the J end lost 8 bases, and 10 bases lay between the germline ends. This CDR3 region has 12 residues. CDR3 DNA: TGCAGTGCTAGAGATTTGAGTGGCGGCTACACCTTC. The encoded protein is CSARDLSGGYTF.

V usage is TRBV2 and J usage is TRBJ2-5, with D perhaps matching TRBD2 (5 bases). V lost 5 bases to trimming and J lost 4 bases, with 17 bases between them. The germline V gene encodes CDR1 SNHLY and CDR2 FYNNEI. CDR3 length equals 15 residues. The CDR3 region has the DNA TGTGCCAGCAGTCCTGACCGGGGATGGAGAGAGACCCAGTACTTC. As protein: CASSPDRGWRETQYF.